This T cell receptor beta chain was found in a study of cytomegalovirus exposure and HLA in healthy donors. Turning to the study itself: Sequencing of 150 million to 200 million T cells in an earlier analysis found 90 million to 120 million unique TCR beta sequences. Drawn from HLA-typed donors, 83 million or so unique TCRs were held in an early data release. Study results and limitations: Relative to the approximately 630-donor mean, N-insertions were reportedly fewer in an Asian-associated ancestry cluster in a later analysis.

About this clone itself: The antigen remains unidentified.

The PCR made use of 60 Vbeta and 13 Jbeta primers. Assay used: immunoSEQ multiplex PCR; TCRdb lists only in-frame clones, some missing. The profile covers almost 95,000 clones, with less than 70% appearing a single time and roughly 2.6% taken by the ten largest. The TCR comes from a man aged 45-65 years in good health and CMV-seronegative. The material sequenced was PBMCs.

CDR3 region: CASSDQSRIYEQYV. The DNA for the CDR3 is TGTGCCAGCAGTGATCAATCCAGGATCTACGAGCAGTACGTC. The chain combines TRBV2 with TRBJ2-7, with D uncertain. Germline V CDR1 and CDR2: SNHLY, FYNNEI. CDR3 length equals 14 residues. The V end lost 3 bases, the J end lost 3 bases, and 12 bases lay between the germline ends.